This T cell receptor (beta chain) was found in a study of cytomegalovirus exposure and HLA in healthy donors. Study details: Out of about 190 million T cells, an earlier analysis found roughly 110 million unique TCR beta sequences in total. Findings of the study overall: In most subjects, TCR beta sequences reportedly gave accurate predictions of HLA-A and HLA-B alleles. Later on, an analysis found that several of the most significant clusters appeared to be linked to common viral pathogens, which included parvovirus B19.

In the PCR, 60 Vbeta and 13 Jbeta primers were used. TCRdb's table, derived via immunoSEQ multiplex PCR, lists solely in-frame clones and lacks some. The data show about 250,000 clones, around 83% seen once. The germline V gene encodes CDR1 MNHNS and CDR2 SASEGT. This CDR3 is 12 amino acids long. The V end lost 5 bases, the J end lost 2 bases, and 5 bases lay between the germline ends. This clone was counted a few times. The antigen remains undetermined. The receptor was derived from a girl aged 2 to 10 in good health and CMV-seronegative. The rearrangement joins TRBV6-1 to TRBJ2-3; D gene uncertain. The sample consisted of PBMCs. Here the CDR3 DNA reads TGTGCCAGCAGTCCTCCCACAGATACGCAGTATTTT. Amino acids: CASSPPTDTQYF.